Here is one T cell receptor beta chain with its context. This clone was detected only a few times. This clone's antigen is unknown. Base qualities were left out, and no much larger clone turns up one base away. This entry is derived from a study of blood T cell repertoires in COVID-19 (TCRdb year 2020). Broadly, across the study: The collaborator samples originated in the United States, Italy and Spain and spanned the acute and convalescent phases of COVID-19. The material from the prospective study consisted of cDNA or gDNA derived from T cells, B-cell-depleted T cells, or PBMCs. Deeply sampled blood TCRbeta repertoires from subjects exposed to, actively infected with, or recovered from COVID-19 were included in the dataset. The repertoires were made available in a free public database intended to serve as a resource for research on the immune response to SARS-CoV-2. Samples came from the ongoing ImmuneRACE study (first 160 participants) plus 1,254 subjects from 6 global collaborators. A de-identified subject ID, COVID-19 status, age in years and sex were almost always included in the sample metadata. Where HLA class I and class II types were available, the types were taken from metadata supplied by the sample provider, not from assay-based typing.

What the work shows at the level of the full study, not this receptor alone: Clinical and demographic metadata were provided uncurated, with the amount varying by source and participant.

TCRbeta CDR3 regions were amplified from genomic DNA using the immunoSEQ Assay, a bias-controlled multiplex PCR. The source study handled its data this way. The number of nucleated cells in each sample was estimated by amplification of reference gene primers within the assay. To quantify the absolute abundance of each unique TCRbeta CDR3 rearrangement, sequence reads were collapsed and filtered. For each sample, productive Simpson clonality was calculated as the square root of Simpson's diversity index over productive rearrangements. Here the immuneACCESS table is served through TCRdb, limited to in-frame sequences with V and J called. Missing clones are a known gap in these copies; in checked studies unresolved V genes cover under half, and the rest lacks a known reason. Clone size and V and J calls were adopted from that table, with D and trimming inferred from the DNA. Counted in this sample were more than 150,000 clones; roughly 84% of them appeared once. Clones ranked in the top ten supply approximately 9.4% of the sample.

The CDR3 runs 12 amino acids, cysteine and phenylalanine included. CDR3 DNA is the only sequence kept; it has 36 bases, read in frame from the first base. V loses 3 bases, J loses 11 bases, and the germline ends lie 11 bases apart. As encoded in the germline V gene, CDR1 is MGHDK while CDR2 is SYGVNS. The collaborating institutions used their own protocols to collect whole blood in K2EDTA tubes. For TCRbeta analysis, collaborators shipped samples in one of three forms: frozen whole blood, isolated PBMCs, or DNA extracted from either of those sample types. The TCR comes from a woman aged 50 to 60 with acute or convalescent COVID-19. The sample taken for sequencing was peripheral blood. The receptor chain draws on TRBV25-1 and TRBJ1-3; TRBD1 is a weak D gene call, 6 bases matching. The bases are TGTGCCAGCAGTGAGGGACAACTACCCATATATTTT. It codes for CASSEGQLPIYF.